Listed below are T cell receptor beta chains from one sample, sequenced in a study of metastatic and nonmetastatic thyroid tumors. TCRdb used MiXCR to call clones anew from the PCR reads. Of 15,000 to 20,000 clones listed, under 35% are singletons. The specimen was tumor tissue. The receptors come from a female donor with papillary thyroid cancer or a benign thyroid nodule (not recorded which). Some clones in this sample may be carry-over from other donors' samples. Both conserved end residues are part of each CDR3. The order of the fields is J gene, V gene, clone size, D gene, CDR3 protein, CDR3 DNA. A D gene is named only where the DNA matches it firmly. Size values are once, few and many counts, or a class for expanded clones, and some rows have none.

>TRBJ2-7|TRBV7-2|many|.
CASSGQWGTPYEQYF
TGTGCCAGCAGCGGACAGTGGGGCACTCCCTACGAGCAGTACTTC
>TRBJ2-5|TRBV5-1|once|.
CASSEGRRETQYF
TGCGCCAGCAGCGAGGGACGTCGGGAGACCCAGTACTTC
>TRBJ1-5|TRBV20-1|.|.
CSARGGGQYQPQHF
TGCAGTGCTAGAGGAGGAGGGCAGTATCAGCCCCAGCATTTT
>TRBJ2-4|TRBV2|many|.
CASRRGPEDIQYF
TGTGCCAGCAGGAGGGGCCCGGAGGACATTCAGTACTTC
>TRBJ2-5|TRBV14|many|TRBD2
CASSHAPGLAGVETQYF
TGTGCCAGCAGCCACGCTCCGGGACTAGCGGGAGTAGAGACCCAGTACTTC
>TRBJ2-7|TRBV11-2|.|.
CASSLGGTDWAYEQYF
TGTGCCAGCAGCTTGGGCGGGACAGATTGGGCCTACGAGCAGTACTTC
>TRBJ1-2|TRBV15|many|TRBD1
CATSRGGTGEIYGYTF
TGTGCCACCAGCAGAGGGGGGACAGGGGAAATCTATGGCTACACCTTC
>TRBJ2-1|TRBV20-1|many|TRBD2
CSASPLAGRTYNEQFF
TGCAGTGCCTCTCCCCTAGCGGGAAGAACCTACAATGAGCAGTTCTTC
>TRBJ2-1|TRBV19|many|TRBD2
CASSIGLAGGPGSYNEQFF
TGTGCCAGTAGTATTGGACTAGCGGGAGGGCCAGGCTCCTACAATGAGCAGTTCTTC
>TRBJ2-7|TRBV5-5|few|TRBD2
CASSQLSGRGDEQYF
TGTGCCAGCAGCCAATTGAGCGGGAGAGGGGACGAGCAGTACTTC
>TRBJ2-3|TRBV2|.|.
CASSETGSSTDTQYF
TGTGCCAGCAGTGAGACGGGGTCTAGCACAGATACGCAGTATTTT
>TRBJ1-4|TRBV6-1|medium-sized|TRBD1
CASSVFGTGDEKLFF
TGTGCCAGCAGTGTATTCGGGACAGGGGATGAAAAACTGTTTTTT
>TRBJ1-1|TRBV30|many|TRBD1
CAFIDREGGSEAFF
TGTGCCTTTATCGACAGGGAAGGGGGCTCTGAAGCTTTCTTT
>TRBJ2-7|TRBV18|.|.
CARSPENGGAERPLSYEQYF
TGTGCCAGGTCACCCGAAAATGGAGGTGCAGAGAGGCCACTTTCCTACGAGCAGTACTTC
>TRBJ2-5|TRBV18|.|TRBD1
CASPLGTGGIGTQYF
TGTGCCAGCCCACTCGGGACAGGGGGCATTGGGACCCAGTACTTC
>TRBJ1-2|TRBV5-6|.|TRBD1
CASSTPGQDYGYTF
TGTGCCAGCAGCACCCCGGGACAGGACTATGGCTACACCTTC
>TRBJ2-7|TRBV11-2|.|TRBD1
CASSALRDRVYEQYF
TGTGCCAGCAGCGCCCTGCGGGACAGGGTTTACGAGCAGTACTTC
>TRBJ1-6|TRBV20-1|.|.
CSAYLTGDNSPLHF
TGCAGTGCTTATCTGACAGGCGACAATTCACCCCTCCACTTT
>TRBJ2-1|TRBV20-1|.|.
CSAMAASRLDNEQFF
TGCAGTGCTATGGCGGCGTCCCGTTTGGACAATGAGCAGTTCTTC
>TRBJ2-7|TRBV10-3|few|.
CAIGVGLSSTYDQYF
TGTGCCATAGGGGTCGGTTTGTCTTCCACCTACGATCAGTACTTC
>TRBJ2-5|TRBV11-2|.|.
CASSLDLGGFQETQYF
TGTGCCAGCAGCTTAGATCTGGGGGGATTCCAAGAGACCCAGTACTTC
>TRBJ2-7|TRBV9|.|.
CASGRGGGYEQYF
TGTGCCAGCGGAAGGGGAGGGGGCTACGAGCAGTACTTC
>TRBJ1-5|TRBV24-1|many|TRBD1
CATSARQGNNQPQHF
TGTGCCACCAGTGCGCGACAGGGTAACAATCAGCCCCAGCATTTT
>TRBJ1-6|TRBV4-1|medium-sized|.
CASSQDEYSPYNSPLHF
TGCGCCAGCAGCCAAGATGAGTACAGCCCCTATAATTCACCCCTCCACTTT
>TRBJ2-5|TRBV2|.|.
CASSVFGSGETQYF
TGTGCCAGCAGTGTATTCGGATCGGGGGAGACCCAGTACTTC
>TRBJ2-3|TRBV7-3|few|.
CASSLGVLAPSTDTQYF
TGTGCCAGCAGCTTAGGGGTTCTAGCCCCTTCCACAGATACGCAGTATTTT
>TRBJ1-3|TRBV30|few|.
CAWRQSSGNTIYF
TGTGCCTGGAGACAAAGCTCTGGAAACACCATATATTTT
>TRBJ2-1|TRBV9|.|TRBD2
CASSVAGTSVDEQFF
TGTGCCAGCAGCGTAGCAGGGACTAGCGTCGATGAGCAGTTCTTC
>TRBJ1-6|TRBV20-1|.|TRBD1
CSAISGTGQSPLHF
TGCAGTGCTATATCCGGGACAGGGCAATCACCCCTCCACTTT
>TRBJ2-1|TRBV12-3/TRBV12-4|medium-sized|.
CASSLNNEQFF
TGTGCCAGCAGTTTGAACAATGAGCAGTTCTTC
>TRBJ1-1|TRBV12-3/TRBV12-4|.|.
CASSQTVNTEAFF
TGTGCCAGCAGTCAGACAGTGAACACTGAAGCTTTCTTT
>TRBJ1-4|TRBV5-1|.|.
CASSPGGARNEKLFF
TGCGCCAGCAGCCCCGGGGGGGCAAGGAATGAAAAACTGTTTTTT
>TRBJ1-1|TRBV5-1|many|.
CASSETDSYTEAFF
TGCGCCAGCAGCGAGACAGACTCATACACTGAAGCTTTCTTT
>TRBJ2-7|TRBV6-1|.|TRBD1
CASSVTEDRGNEQYF
TGTGCCAGCAGTGTAACAGAGGACAGGGGGAACGAGCAGTACTTC
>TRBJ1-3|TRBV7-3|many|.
CASRPGVGSHNLSAGNTIYF
TGTGCCAGCAGACCAGGGGTAGGGAGTCATAATCTTTCAGCTGGAAACACCATATATTTT
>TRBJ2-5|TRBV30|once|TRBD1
CAWRTGGAKTQYF
TGTGCCTGGAGGACAGGGGGCGCGAAGACCCAGTACTTC
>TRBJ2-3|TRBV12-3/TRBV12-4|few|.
CASSLLAPRTDTQYF
TGTGCCAGCAGCCTGCTAGCTCCCCGGACAGATACGCAGTATTTT
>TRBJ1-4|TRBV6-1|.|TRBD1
CASSEGQGAEKLFF
TGTGCCAGCAGTGAAGGACAGGGGGCTGAAAAACTGTTTTTT
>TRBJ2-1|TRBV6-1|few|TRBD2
CASRVTSGSVHEQFF
TGTGCCAGCAGGGTAACTAGCGGGAGTGTCCATGAGCAGTTCTTC
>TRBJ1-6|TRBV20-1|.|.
CSAPPIGLSSYNSPLHF
TGCAGTGCTCCCCCCATAGGGCTCAGCTCCTATAATTCACCCCTCCACTTT
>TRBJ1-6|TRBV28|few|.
CANSAGQSNSPLHF
TGTGCCAACTCCGCTGGACAGAGCAATTCACCCCTCCACTTT
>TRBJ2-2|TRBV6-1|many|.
CASTGPGAGELFF
TGTGCCAGCACAGGACCTGGGGCCGGGGAGCTGTTTTTT
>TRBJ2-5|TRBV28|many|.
CASSFAGSQETQYF
TGTGCCAGCAGTTTCGCCGGGTCCCAAGAGACCCAGTACTTC
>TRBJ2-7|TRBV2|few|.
CASSEVPMRDISYEQYF
TGTGCCAGCAGTGAAGTTCCGATGCGGGACATCTCCTACGAGCAGTACTTC
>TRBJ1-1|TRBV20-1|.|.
CSARSRDTEAFF
TGCAGTGCTAGGAGCAGGGACACTGAAGCTTTCTTT
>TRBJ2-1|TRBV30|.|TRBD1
CAWRRTGGTYNEQFF
TGTGCCTGGAGGAGGACAGGGGGAACTTACAATGAGCAGTTCTTC
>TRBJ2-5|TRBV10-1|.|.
CASSDPKDHNQETQYF
TGCGCCAGCAGTGACCCTAAGGATCACAACCAAGAGACCCAGTACTTC
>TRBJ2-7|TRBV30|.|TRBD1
CAWSTGTGVVHEQYF
TGTGCCTGGAGTACAGGAACAGGGGTGGTCCACGAGCAGTACTTC
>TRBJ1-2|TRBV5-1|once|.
CASSLWTFYGYTF
TGCGCCAGCAGCTTGTGGACCTTCTATGGCTACACCTTC
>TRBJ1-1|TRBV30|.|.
CAWSFGKTEAFF
TGTGCCTGGAGTTTCGGGAAGACTGAAGCTTTCTTT
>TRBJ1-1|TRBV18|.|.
CASSQTGTQNTEAFF
TGTGCCAGCTCGCAGACCGGGACACAGAACACTGAAGCTTTCTTT
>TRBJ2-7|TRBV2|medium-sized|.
CASSGDTSYEQYF
TGTGCCAGCAGTGGAGACACCTCCTACGAGCAGTACTTC
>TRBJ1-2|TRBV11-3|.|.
CASSLSGGWVNYGYTF
TGTGCCAGCAGCTTATCTGGGGGGTGGGTAAACTATGGCTACACCTTC
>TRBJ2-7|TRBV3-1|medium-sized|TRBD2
CASSQVAGGLSYEQYF
TGTGCCAGCAGCCAGGTAGCGGGAGGACTCTCCTACGAGCAGTACTTC
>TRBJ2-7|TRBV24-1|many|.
CATSEPRTVKSSYEQYF
TGTGCCACCAGTGAACCTCGGACGGTGAAGAGCTCCTACGAGCAGTACTTC
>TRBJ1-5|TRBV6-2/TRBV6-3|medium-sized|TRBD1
CASSLLDRGNQPQHF
TGTGCCAGCAGCCTTCTGGACAGGGGGAATCAGCCCCAGCATTTT
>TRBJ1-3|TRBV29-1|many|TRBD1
CSCQGVAGNTIYF
TGCAGCTGTCAGGGGGTTGCTGGAAACACCATATATTTT
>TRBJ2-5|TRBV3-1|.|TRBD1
CASSQASRGWYFEETQYF
TGTGCCAGCAGCCAAGCTAGCAGGGGGTGGTATTTTGAAGAGACCCAGTACTTC
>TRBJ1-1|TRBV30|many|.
CAWTGATVNTEAFF
TGTGCCTGGACGGGGGCGACAGTCAACACTGAAGCTTTCTTT
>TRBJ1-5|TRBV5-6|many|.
CASSFGAGLDQPQHF
TGTGCCAGCAGCTTTGGCGCAGGTTTAGATCAGCCCCAGCATTTT